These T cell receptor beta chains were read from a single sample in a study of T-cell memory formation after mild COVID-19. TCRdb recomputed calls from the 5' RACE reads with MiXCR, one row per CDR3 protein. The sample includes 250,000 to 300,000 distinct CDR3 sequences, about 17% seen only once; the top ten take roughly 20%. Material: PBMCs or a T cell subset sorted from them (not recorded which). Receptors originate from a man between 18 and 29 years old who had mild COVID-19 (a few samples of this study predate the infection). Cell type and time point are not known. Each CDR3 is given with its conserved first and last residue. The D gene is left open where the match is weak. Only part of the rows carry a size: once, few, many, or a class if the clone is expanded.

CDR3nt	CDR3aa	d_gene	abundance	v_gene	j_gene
TGTGCCAGCACCGGGACTAGCGGGGGATCTCACCATGAGCAGTTCTTC	CASTGTSGGSHHEQFF	TRBD2	few	TRBV6-6	TRBJ2-1
TGTGCCAGCAGCCTCATCGGACAGCAGCCCCAGCATTTT	CASSLIGQQPQHF	NA	NA	TRBV6-6	TRBJ1-5
TGTGCCACCAGCAGAGCCAGGACAGGCTCCTACAATGAGCAGTTCTTC	CATSRARTGSYNEQFF	TRBD1	NA	TRBV15	TRBJ2-1
TGTGCCAGCAGTTACTTTACCTCTAAAGGGGAGCAGTTCTTC	CASSYFTSKGEQFF	NA	few	TRBV6-5	TRBJ2-1
TGTGCCAGCAGTTTAGCAGGGTCGACCGGGGAGCTGTTTTTT	CASSLAGSTGELFF	NA	many	TRBV12-3/TRBV12-4	TRBJ2-2
TGTGCCATCAGTGGGACTAGAGGGCTCTCGTCGGATACGCAGTATTTT	CAISGTRGLSSDTQYF	TRBD2	NA	TRBV10-3	TRBJ2-3
TGTGCCAGTAATGGCCGGGGGGATGAGACCCAGTACTTC	CASNGRGDETQYF	TRBD2	few	TRBV19	TRBJ2-5
TGTGCCAGCACCCTAAGAGCGCCGGGCGGATCACCCCTCCACTTT	CASTLRAPGGSPLHF	NA	NA	TRBV6-5	TRBJ1-6
TGCCCCAGCAGTCCCCATTTCGGGGACAGGAGGAAGACCCAGTACTTC	CPSSPHFGDRRKTQYF	TRBD1	NA	TRBV4-1	TRBJ2-5
TGTGCCAGCAGCTTAGGTCCGGAGGGGGTGCAGTTCTTC	CASSLGPEGVQFF	NA	NA	TRBV7-2	TRBJ2-1
TGTGCCAGCAGCTCTGCCCGGACAGTCTACGAGCAGTACTTC	CASSSARTVYEQYF	NA	NA	TRBV5-4	TRBJ2-7
TGCGCCAGCAGCTTGGGGGGACAGATTAATTCACCCCTCCACTTT	CASSLGGQINSPLHF	TRBD1	few	TRBV5-1	TRBJ1-6
TGTGCCAGCAGACGGACAGGGGATAACACTGAAGCTTTCTTT	CASRRTGDNTEAFF	TRBD1	NA	TRBV5-6	TRBJ1-1
TGTGCCAGTAGTACACTCGGGGATAGCAATCAGCCCCAGCATTTT	CASSTLGDSNQPQHF	NA	NA	TRBV19	TRBJ1-5
TGCGCCAGCAGCTTGGGGGATAGCGGGGAGACCCAGTACTTC	CASSLGDSGETQYF	TRBD2	few	TRBV5-1	TRBJ2-5
TGTGCCAGCAGCCAGTGGACAGATAACTATGGCTACACCTTC	CASSQWTDNYGYTF	NA	NA	TRBV7-9	TRBJ1-2
TGTGCCAGCAGCCAAGATAACCCGGGACAGGGTCGGTTCTTC	CASSQDNPGQGRFF	TRBD1	NA	TRBV14	TRBJ2-1
TGTGCCTGGAGTACGGGCCTCAAAGAGACCCAGTACTTC	CAWSTGLKETQYF	NA	many	TRBV30	TRBJ2-5
TGTGCCAGCAGCTTAGCAGTCCAAGAGACCCAGTACTTC	CASSLAVQETQYF	NA	few	TRBV7-9	TRBJ2-5
TGCAGCGTTGAGCTGGGATCCCACGAGCAGTACTTC	CSVELGSHEQYF	NA	NA	TRBV29-1	TRBJ2-7
TGTGCCAGCAGCTCCCCGGGACAGGCCTATGGCTACACCTTC	CASSSPGQAYGYTF	TRBD1	few	TRBV7-9	TRBJ1-2
TGCGCCAGCAGCCTACAGGGCGGGCTGGATTACGAGCAGTACTTC	CASSLQGGLDYEQYF	NA	few	TRBV4-1	TRBJ2-7
TGTGCCAGCAGTGGGGATCCGGGACTAGCGGGAGCAGATACGCAGTATTTT	CASSGDPGLAGADTQYF	TRBD2	NA	TRBV6-2/TRBV6-3	TRBJ2-3
TGTGCCAGCAGTTTAGTGGGGCCGAACACTGAAGCTTTCTTT	CASSLVGPNTEAFF	NA	NA	TRBV12-3/TRBV12-4	TRBJ1-1
TGTGCCAGCAGTTACCAGGAATCGAACACTGAAGCTTTCTTT	CASSYQESNTEAFF	NA	NA	TRBV6-2/TRBV6-3	TRBJ1-1